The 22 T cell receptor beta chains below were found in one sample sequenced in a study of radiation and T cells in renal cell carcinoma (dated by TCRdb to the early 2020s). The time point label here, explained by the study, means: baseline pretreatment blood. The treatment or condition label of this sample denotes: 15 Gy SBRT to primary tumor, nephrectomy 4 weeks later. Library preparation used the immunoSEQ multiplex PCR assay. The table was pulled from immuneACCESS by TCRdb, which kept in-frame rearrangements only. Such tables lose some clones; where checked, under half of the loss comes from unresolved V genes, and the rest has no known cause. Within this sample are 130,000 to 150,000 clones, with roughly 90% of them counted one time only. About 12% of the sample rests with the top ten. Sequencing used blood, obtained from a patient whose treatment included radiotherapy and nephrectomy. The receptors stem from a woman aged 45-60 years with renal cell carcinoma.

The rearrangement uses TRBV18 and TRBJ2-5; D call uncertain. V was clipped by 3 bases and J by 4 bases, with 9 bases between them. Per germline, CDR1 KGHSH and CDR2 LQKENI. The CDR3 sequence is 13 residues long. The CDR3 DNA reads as TGTGCCAGCTCACCGGGGTATCGAGAGACCCAGTACTTC. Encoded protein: CASSPGYRETQYF.

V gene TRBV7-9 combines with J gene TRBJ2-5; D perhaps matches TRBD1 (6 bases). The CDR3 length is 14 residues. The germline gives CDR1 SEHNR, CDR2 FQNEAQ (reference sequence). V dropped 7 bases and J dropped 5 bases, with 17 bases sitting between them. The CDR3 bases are TGTGCCAGCAATTCCGGGACGCAGGGGGAGACCCAGTACTTC. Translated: CASNSGTQGETQYF.

The CDR3 DNA follows: TGTGCCAGCAGCTTGGTCTCGGGTCCGCCGGGAGGTGGGGAGCTGTTTTTT. This sequence encodes CASSLVSGPPGGGELFF. The chain couples TRBV7-3 to TRBJ2-2; TRBD2 matches 7 bases. Losses at the gene ends were 3 bases for V and 8 bases for J; bases not matched to a gene: 15. Germline V lookup: CDR1 SGHTA, CDR2 FQGTGA. The CDR3 sequence is 17 residues long.

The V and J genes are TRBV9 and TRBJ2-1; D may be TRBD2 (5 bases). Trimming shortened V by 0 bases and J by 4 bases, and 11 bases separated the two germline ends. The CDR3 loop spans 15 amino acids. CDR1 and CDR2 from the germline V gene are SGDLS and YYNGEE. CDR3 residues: CASSVVGSDYNEQFF. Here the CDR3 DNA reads TGTGCCAGCAGCGTAGTAGGGAGCGATTACAATGAGCAGTTCTTC.

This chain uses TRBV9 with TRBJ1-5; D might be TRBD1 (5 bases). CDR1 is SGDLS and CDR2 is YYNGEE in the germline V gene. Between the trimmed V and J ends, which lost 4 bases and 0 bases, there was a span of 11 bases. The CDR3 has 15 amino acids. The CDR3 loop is CASSRDELSNQPQHF. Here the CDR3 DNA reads TGTGCCAGCAGCCGGGACGAGCTTAGCAATCAGCCCCAGCATTTT.

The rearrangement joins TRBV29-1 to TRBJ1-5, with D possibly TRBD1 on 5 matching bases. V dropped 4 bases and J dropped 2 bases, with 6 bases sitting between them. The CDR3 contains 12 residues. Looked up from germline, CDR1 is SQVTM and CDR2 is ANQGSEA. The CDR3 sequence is CSVAGGNQPQHF. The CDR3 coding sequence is TGCAGCGTTGCGGGGGGCAATCAGCCCCAGCATTTT.

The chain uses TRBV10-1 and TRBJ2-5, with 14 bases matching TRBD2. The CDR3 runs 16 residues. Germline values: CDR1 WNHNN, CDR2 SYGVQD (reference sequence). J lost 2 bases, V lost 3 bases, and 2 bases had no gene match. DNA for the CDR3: TGCGCCAGCAGTGAAGGGACTAGCGGGAGACAAGAGACCCAGTACTTC. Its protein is CASSEGTSGRQETQYF.

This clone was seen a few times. The CDR3 coding sequence is TGCGCCAGCAGCCAAGATTCATCGAGACGGAGGAACACTGAAGCTTTCTTT. This sequence encodes CASSQDSSRRRNTEAFF. The rearrangement links TRBV4-1 to TRBJ1-1; D is uncertain. The ends were cut back, 0 bases at V and 1 base at J, with 15 bases in the middle. CDR3 length: 17 amino acids. Germline V lookup: CDR1 MGHRA, CDR2 YSYEKL.

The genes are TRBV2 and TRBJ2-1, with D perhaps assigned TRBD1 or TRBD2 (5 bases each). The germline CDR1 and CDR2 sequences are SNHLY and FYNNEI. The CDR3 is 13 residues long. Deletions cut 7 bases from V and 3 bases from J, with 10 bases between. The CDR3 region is CASMGTLYNEQFF. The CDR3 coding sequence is TGTGCCAGCATGGGGACCCTCTACAATGAGCAGTTCTTC.

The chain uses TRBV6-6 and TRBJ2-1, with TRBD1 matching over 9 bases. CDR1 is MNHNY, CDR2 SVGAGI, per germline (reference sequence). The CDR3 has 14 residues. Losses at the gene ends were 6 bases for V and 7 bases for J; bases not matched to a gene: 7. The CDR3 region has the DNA TGTGCCAGCAGGGGGGGACAGGGTAGTAATGAGCAGTTCTTC. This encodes CASRGGQGSNEQFF.

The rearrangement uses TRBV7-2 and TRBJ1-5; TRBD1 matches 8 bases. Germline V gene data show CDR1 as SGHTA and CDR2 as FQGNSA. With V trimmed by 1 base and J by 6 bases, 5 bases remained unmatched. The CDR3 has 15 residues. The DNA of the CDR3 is TGTGCCAGCAGCTTAGGCAGGGGGCAGGGTCAGCCCCAGCATTTT. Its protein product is CASSLGRGQGQPQHF. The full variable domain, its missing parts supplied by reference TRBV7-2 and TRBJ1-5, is GAGVSQSPSNKVTEKGKDVELRCDPISGHTALYWYRQSLGQGLEFLIYFQGNSAPDKSGLPSDRFSAERTGGSVSTLTIQRTQQEDSAVYLCASSLGRGQGQPQHFGDGTRLSIL.

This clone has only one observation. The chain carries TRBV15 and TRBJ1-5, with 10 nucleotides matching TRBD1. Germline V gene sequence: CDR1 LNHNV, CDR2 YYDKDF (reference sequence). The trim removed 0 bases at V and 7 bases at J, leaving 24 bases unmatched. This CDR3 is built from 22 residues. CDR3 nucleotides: TGTGCCACCAGCAGAGATAGGAGGGGACCGGGACAGGGGTCAACCGTAGTCCAGCCCCAGCATTTT. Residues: CATSRDRRGPGQGSTVVQPQHF.

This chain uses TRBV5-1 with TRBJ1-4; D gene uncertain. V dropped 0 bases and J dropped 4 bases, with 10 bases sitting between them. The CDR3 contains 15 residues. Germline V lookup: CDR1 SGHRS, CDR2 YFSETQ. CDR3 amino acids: CASSLAGENNEKLFF. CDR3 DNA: TGCGCCAGCAGCTTGGCCGGGGAAAATAATGAAAAACTGTTTTTT.

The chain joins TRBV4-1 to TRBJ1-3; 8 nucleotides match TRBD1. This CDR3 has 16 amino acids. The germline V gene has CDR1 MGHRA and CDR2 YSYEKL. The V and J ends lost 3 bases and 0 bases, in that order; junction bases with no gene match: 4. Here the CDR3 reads CASSHGQGNSGNTIYF. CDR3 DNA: TGCGCCAGCAGCCACGGACAGGGTAACTCTGGAAACACCATATATTTT.

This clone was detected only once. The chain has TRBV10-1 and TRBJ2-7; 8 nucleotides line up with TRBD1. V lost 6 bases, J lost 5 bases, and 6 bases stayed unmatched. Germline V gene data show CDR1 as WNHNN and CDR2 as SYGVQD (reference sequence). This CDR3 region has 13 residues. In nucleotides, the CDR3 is TGCGCCAGCAGCTTGACAGGGGTCCACGAGCAGTACTTC. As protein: CASSLTGVHEQYF.

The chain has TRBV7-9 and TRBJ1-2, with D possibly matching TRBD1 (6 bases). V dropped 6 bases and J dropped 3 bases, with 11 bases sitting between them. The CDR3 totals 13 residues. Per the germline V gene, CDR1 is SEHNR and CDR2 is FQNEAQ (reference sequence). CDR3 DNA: TGTGCCAGCAGTGGGGGCGTTGACTATGGCTACACCTTC. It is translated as CASSGGVDYGYTF.

CDR3 coding DNA: TGTGCCAGCAGTTACGGTAGGAGCGAAAAACTGTTTTTT. This gives the protein CASSYGRSEKLFF. J is TRBJ1-4 and V is TRBV6-5; D unresolved. The CDR3 totals 13 residues. Germline CDR1 reads MNHEY; CDR2 reads SVGAGI. Trimming stripped 2 bases from V and 8 bases from J, with 9 bases between.

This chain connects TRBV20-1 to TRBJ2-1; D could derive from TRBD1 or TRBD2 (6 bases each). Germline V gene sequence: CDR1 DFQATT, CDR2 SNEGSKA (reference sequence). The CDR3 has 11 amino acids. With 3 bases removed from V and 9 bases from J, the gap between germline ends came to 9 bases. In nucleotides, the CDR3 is TGCAGTGCTAGGGGGGGCATTGAGCAGTTCTTC. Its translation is CSARGGIEQFF.

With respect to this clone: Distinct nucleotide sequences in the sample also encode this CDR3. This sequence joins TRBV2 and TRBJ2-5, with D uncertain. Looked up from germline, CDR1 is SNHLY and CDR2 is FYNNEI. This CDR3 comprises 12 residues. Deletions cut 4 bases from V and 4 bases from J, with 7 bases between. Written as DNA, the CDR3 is TGTGCCAGCAGTGTTTCGGGAGAGACCCAGTACTTC. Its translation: CASSVSGETQYF.

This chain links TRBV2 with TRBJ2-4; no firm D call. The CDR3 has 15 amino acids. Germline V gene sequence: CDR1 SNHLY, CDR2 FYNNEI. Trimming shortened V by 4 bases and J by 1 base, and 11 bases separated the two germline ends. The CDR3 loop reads CASSGAVRAKNIQYF. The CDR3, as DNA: TGTGCCAGCAGTGGGGCGGTAAGGGCCAAAAACATTCAGTACTTC.

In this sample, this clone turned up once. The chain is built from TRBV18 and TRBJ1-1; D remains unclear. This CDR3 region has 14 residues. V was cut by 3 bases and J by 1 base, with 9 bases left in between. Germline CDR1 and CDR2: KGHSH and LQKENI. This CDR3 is CASSPSTANTEAFF. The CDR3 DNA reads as TGTGCCAGCTCACCTTCGACGGCGAACACTGAAGCTTTCTTT.

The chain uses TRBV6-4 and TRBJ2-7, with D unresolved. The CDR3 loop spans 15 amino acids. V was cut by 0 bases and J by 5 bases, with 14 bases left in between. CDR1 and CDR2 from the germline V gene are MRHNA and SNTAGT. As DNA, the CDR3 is TGTGCCAGCAGTGACTCTCTAGGTGGAATCGACGAGCAGTACTTC. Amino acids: CASSDSLGGIDEQYF.